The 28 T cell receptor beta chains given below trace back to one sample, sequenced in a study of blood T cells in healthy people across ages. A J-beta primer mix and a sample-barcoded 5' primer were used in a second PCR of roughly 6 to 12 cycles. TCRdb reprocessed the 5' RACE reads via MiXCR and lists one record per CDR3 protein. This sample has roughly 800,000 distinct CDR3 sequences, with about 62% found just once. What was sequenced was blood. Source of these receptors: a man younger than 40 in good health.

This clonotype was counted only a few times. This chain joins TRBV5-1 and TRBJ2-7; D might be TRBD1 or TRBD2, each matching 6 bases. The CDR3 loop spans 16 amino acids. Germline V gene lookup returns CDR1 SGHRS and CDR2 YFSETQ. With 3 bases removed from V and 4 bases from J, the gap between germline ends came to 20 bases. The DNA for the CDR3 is TGCGCCAGCAGCTCGTCCCCGGGGGCCGCAGTATACGAGCAGTACTTC. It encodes CASSSSPGAAVYEQYF. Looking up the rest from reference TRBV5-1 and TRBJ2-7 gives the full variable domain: KAGVTQTPRYLIKTRGQQVTLSCSPISGHRSVSWYQQTPGQGLQFLFEYFSETQRNKGNFPGRFSGRQFSNSRSEMNVSTLELGDSALYLCASSSSPGAAVYEQYFGPGTRLTVT.

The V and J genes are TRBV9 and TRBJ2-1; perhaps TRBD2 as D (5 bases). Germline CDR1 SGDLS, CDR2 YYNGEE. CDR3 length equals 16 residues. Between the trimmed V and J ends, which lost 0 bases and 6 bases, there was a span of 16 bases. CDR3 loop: CASSVALQSGSNEQFF. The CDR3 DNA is TGTGCCAGCAGCGTAGCTTTACAGAGCGGAAGCAATGAGCAGTTCTTC.

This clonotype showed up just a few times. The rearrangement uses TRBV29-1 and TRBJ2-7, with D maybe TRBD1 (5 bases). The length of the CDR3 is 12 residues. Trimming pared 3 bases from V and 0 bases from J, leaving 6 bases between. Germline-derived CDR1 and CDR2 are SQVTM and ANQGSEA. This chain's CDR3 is CSVETDSYEQYF. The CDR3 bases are TGCAGCGTTGAGACAGACTCCTACGAGCAGTACTTC.

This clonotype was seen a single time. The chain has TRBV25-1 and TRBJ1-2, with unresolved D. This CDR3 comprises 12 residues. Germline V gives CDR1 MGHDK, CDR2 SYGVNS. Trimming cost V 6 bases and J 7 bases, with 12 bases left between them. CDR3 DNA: TGTGCCAGCAGAGTAAGGGCCGGTGGCTACACCTTC. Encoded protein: CASRVRAGGYTF.

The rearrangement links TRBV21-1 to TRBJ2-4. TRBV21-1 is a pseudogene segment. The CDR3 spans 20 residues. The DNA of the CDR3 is TGTGCCAGCAGCACACGGGTAACACTAAGACCCCGGCTAGCCAAAAACATTCAGTACTTC. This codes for CASSTRVTLRPRLAKNIQYF.

This CDR3 reads CASSSGPLSTEAFF. The DNA for the CDR3 is TGTGCCAGCAGTTCCGGACCGTTGAGCACTGAAGCTTTCTTT. The chain couples TRBV6-2 or TRBV6-3 to TRBJ1-1, with D unclear. V lost 4 bases to trimming and J lost 4 bases, with 13 bases between them. This CDR3 has 14 residues. Germline CDR1 is MNHEY and CDR2 is SVGEGT.

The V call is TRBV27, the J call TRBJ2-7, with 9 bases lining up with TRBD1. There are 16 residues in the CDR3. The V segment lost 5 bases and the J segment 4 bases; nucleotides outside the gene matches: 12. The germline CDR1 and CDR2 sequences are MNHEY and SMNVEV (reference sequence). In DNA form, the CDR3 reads TGTGCCAGCAGTCCGAGTCCGGGACAGGGTACGTACGAGCAGTACTTC. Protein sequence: CASSPSPGQGTYEQYF.

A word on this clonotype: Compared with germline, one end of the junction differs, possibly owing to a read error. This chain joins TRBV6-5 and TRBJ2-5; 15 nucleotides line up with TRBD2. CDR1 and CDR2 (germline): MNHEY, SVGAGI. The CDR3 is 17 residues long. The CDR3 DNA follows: TGTGCCAGCAGACCGGGACTAGCGGGGGGCCGTCAAGAGGCCCAGTACTTC. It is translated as CASRPGLAGGRQEAQYF.

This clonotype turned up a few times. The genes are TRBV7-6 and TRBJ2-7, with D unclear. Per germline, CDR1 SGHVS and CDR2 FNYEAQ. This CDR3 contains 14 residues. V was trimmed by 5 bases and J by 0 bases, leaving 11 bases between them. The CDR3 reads CASSRADFSYEQYF. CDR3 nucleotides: TGTGCCAGCAGCCGGGCAGACTTCTCCTACGAGCAGTACTTC.

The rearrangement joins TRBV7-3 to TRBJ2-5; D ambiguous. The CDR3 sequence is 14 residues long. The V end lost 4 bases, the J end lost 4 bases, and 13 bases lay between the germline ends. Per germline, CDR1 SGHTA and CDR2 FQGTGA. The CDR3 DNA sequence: TGTGCCAGCAGCTCGGCGGTGGGGTCAGAGACCCAGTACTTC. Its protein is CASSSAVGSETQYF. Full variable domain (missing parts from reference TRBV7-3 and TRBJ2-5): GAGVSQTPSNKVTEKGKYVELRCDPISGHTALYWYRQSLGQGPEFLIYFQGTGAADDSGLPNDRFFAVRPEGSVSTLKIQRTERGDSAVYLCASSSAVGSETQYFGPGTRLLVL.

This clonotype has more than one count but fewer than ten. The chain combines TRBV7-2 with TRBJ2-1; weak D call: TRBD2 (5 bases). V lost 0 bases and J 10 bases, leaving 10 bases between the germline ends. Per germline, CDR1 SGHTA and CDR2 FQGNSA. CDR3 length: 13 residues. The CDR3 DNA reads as TGTGCCAGCAGCTTAGCAATAGCGAGGGAGCAGTTCTTC. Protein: CASSLAIAREQFF.

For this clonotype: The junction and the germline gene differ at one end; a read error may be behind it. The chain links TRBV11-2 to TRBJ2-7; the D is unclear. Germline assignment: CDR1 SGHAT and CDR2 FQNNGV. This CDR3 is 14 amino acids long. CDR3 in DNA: TGCGCCAGCAGCTCTACACTCAGCTCCTACGAGCAGTACTTC. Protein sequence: CASSSTLSSYEQYF.

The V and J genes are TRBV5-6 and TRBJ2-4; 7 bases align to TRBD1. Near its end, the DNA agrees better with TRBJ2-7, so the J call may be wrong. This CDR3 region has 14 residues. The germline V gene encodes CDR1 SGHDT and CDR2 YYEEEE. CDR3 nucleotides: TGTGCCAGCAGCTTGACGGGACAGTTCTACGAGCAGTACTTC. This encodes CASSLTGQFYEQYF.

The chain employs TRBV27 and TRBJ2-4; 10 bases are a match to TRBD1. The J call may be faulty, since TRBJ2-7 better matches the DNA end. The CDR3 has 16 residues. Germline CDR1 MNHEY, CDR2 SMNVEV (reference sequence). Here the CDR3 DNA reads TGTGCCAGCAGTTTACCTCCCGGGACAGGGGCCTACGAGCAGTACTTC. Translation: CASSLPPGTGAYEQYF.

The CDR3 region is CASSLVGGLAGEQYF. The CDR3 DNA reads TGTGCCAGCAGCTTAGTTGGCGGGCTAGCGGGGGAGCAGTACTTC. The chain uses TRBV7-2 and TRBJ2-7, with 9 bases that match TRBD2. CDR3 length equals 15 residues. Germline V gene data show CDR1 as SGHTA and CDR2 as FQGNSA. The J segment lost 7 bases and the V segment lost 1 base, leaving 8 bases of the junction unmatched.

The CDR3 nucleotides read TGTGCCAGCCTCGGACTAGCGGACTCCTACAATGAGCAGTTCTTC. Translation gives CASLGLADSYNEQFF. V gene TRBV6-2 or TRBV6-3 combines with J gene TRBJ2-1, with 10 nucleotides matching TRBD2. Trimming cost V 8 bases and J 0 bases; bases outside gene matches: 4. Germline V gene data show CDR1 as MNHEY and CDR2 as SVGEGT. This CDR3 contains 15 residues.

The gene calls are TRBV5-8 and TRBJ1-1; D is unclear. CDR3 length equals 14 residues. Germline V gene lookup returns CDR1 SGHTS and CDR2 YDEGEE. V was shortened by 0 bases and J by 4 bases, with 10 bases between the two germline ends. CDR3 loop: CASSLVTELTEAFF. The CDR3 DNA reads TGTGCCAGCAGCTTGGTTACGGAGCTCACTGAAGCTTTCTTT.

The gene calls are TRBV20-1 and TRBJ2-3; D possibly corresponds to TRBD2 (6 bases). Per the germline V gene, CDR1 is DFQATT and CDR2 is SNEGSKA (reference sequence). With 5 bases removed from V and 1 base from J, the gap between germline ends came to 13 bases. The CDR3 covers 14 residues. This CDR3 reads CSARGELGTDTQYF. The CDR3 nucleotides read TGCAGTGCTCGCGGGGAGCTGGGCACAGATACGCAGTATTTT.

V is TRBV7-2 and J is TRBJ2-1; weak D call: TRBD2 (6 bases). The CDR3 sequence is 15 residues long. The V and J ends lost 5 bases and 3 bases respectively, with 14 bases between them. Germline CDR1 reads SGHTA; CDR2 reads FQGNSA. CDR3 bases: TGTGCCAGCAGCCCGGCCGCGGGGTTCTACAATGAGCAGTTCTTC. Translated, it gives CASSPAAGFYNEQFF.

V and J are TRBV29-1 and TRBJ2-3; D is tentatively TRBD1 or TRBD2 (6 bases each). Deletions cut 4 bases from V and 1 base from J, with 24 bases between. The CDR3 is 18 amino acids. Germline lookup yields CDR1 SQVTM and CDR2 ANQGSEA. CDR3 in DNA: TGCAGCGTTGCCGGGGGCGCATCCCTCTCCCGTGGCACAGATACGCAGTATTTT. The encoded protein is CSVAGGASLSRGTDTQYF.

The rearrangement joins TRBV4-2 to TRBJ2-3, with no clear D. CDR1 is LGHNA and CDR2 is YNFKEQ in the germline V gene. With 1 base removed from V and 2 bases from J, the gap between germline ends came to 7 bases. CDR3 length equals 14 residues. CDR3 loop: CASSQGKVTDTQYF. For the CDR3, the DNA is TGTGCCAGCAGCCAAGGAAAAGTCACAGATACGCAGTATTTT.

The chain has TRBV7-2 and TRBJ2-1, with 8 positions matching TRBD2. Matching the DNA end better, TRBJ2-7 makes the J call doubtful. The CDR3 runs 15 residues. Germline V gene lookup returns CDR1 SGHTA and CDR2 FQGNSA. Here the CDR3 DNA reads TGTGCCAGCAGCTTAGATGTCGGGAGGGTTCGAGAGCAGTACTTC. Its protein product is CASSLDVGRVREQYF.

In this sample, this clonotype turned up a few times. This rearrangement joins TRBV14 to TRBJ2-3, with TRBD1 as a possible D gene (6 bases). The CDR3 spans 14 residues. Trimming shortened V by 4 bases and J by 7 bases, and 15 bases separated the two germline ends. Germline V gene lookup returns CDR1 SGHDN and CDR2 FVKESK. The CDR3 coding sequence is TGTGCCAGCAGCCGAGAAACAGGGATAAATACGCAGTATTTT. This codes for CASSRETGINTQYF.

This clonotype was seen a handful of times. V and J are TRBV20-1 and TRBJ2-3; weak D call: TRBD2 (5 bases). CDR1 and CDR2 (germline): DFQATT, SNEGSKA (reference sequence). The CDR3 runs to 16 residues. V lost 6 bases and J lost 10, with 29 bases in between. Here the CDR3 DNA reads TGCAGTGCACGAATTGGACTCGGCATAGCCTCAACCCCGCAGTATTTT. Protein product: CSARIGLGIASTPQYF.

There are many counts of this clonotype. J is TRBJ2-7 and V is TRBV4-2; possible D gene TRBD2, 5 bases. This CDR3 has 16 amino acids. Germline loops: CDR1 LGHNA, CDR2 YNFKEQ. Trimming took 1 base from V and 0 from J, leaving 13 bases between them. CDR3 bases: TGTGCCAGCAGCCAAGGAGAGGGCTTAGGCTCCTACGAGCAGTACTTC. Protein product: CASSQGEGLGSYEQYF.

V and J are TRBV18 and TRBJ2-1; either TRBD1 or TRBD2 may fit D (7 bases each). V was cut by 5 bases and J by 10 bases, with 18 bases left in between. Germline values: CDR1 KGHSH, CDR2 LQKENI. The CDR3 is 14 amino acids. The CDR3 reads CASSDKGQREEQFF. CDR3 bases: TGTGCCAGCTCAGACAAGGGACAGCGGGAAGAGCAGTTCTTC.

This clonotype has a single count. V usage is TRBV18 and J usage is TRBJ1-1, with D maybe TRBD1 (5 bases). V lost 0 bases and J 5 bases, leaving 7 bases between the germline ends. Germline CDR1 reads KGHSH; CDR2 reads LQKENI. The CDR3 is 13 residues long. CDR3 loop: CASSPPGGTEAFF. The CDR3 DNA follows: TGTGCCAGCTCACCACCGGGGGGAACTGAAGCTTTCTTT.

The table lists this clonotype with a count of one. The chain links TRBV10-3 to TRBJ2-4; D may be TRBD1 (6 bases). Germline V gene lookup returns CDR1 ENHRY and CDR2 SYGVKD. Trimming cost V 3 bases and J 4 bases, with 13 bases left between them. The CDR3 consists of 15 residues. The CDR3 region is CAISDSRTEKNIQYF. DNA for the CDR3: TGTGCCATCAGTGACTCAAGGACAGAGAAAAACATTCAGTACTTC.